The 20 T cell receptor beta chains presented below share a single source sample, sequenced in a study of shared clonotypes between healthy human individuals. Libraries were prepared by immunoSEQ multiplex PCR; TCRdb keeps only in-frame clonotypes and omits some of them. The table has some 1 million clones, around 76% seen once. Sequenced input: memory CD4+ T cells sorted from blood. Subset indicated: CD45RA-negative fraction. Receptor source: a man between 18 and 35 years old in good health.

V gene TRBV2 combines with J gene TRBJ1-4, with TRBD1 identical over 8 bases. Trimming took 6 bases from V and 7 from J; bases not matched to a gene: 10. Looked up from germline, CDR1 is SNHLY and CDR2 is FYNNEI. The CDR3 totals 15 residues. This CDR3 is CASSPDRTGSEKLFF. The CDR3 coding sequence is TGTGCCAGCAGCCCCGACAGGACAGGGAGTGAAAAACTGTTTTTT.

This chain links TRBV25-1 with TRBJ1-6; the D gene is possibly TRBD1 (6 bases). Trimming cost V 7 bases and J 5 bases, with 9 bases left between them. The CDR3 runs 13 residues. Germline V lookup: CDR1 MGHDK, CDR2 SYGVNS. The CDR3 sequence: CASKKGDNSPLHF. The CDR3 DNA follows: TGTGCCAGCAAGAAGGGGGATAATTCACCCCTCCACTTT.

This chain joins TRBV12-5 and TRBJ1-1; D ambiguous. CDR1 LGHNT and CDR2 FRNRAP come from the germline V gene. Deletions cut 1 base from V and 7 bases from J, with 7 bases between. This CDR3 has 12 amino acids. The CDR3 region is CASGLGKYEAFF. CDR3 in DNA: TGTGCTAGTGGTTTGGGAAAGTATGAAGCTTTCTTT.

The chain has TRBV5-1 and TRBJ2-3, with 13 bases identical to TRBD2. Germline CDR1 is SGHRS and CDR2 is YFSETQ. The CDR3 is 16 residues long. Germline trimming cut 2 bases from V and 5 bases from J; bases unmatched to any gene: 5. Here the CDR3 DNA reads TGCGCCAGCAGCTTACTAGCGGGGGGGCAAGGAGATACGCAGTATTTT. Translating gives CASSLLAGGQGDTQYF.

This clone occurred once. The gene calls are TRBV6-5 and TRBJ2-7, with 8 bases matching TRBD1. Germline V lookup: CDR1 MNHEY, CDR2 SVGAGI. V trimming: 7 bases; J trimming: 1 base; junction bases outside the gene matches: 9. The CDR3 is 15 amino acids. The CDR3 sequence is CASTRGGTGSYEQYF. The CDR3 DNA reads as TGTGCCAGCACTCGCGGCGGGACAGGATCCTACGAGCAGTACTTC.

The V call is TRBV2, the J call TRBJ2-3, with 12 positions matching TRBD2. The CDR3 is 16 residues long. The junction had 5 bases not matched to a gene; V was cut back by 3 bases and J by 4 bases. CDR1 is SNHLY and CDR2 is FYNNEI in the germline V gene. The CDR3 DNA sequence: TGTGCCAGCAGTGATTCTAGCGGGAGGGCCGCAGATACGCAGTATTTT. It yields the protein CASSDSSGRAADTQYF. The variable domain in full, with the rest retrieved from reference TRBV2 and TRBJ2-3, is EPEVTQTPSHQVTQMGQEVILRCVPISNHLYFYWYRQILGQKVEFLVSFYNNEISEKSEIFDDQFSVERPDGSNFTLKIRSTKLEDSAMYFCASSDSSGRAADTQYFGPGTRLTVL.

This clone has only a few counts. J is TRBJ2-3 and V is TRBV5-4; D is possibly TRBD1 (5 bases). This CDR3 has 16 residues. Trimming removed 0 bases at V and 2 bases at J, with 13 bases between. Germline V CDR1 and CDR2: SGHNT, YYREEE (reference sequence). Here the CDR3 DNA reads TGTGCCAGCAGCTTGGACCGACAGTTAGTCACAGATACGCAGTATTTT. Its protein is CASSLDRQLVTDTQYF.

This rearrangement joins TRBV7-6 to TRBJ1-3; D possibly corresponds to TRBD1 (6 bases). The germline gives CDR1 SGHVS, CDR2 FNYEAQ. V lost 5 bases, J lost 4 bases, and 12 bases lay in between. CDR3 length: 14 amino acids. In nucleotides, the CDR3 is TGTGCCAGCAGCGAAGGGCAGGGGGGAAACACCATATATTTT. Amino acid sequence: CASSEGQGGNTIYF. Full variable domain (rest looked up from reference TRBV7-6 and TRBJ1-3): GAGVSQSPRYKVTKRGQDVALRCDPISGHVSLYWYRQALGQGPEFLTYFNYEAQQDKSGLPNDRFSAERPEGSISTLTIQRTEQRDSAMYRCASSEGQGGNTIYFGEGSWLTVV.

Only a few counts were recorded for this clone. The V gene is TRBV4-1, the J gene TRBJ2-2; D is undetermined. CDR3 size: 17 residues. Trimming pared 1 base from V and 1 base from J, leaving 13 bases between. CDR1 is MGHRA and CDR2 is YSYEKL in the germline V gene. DNA of the CDR3: TGCGCCAGCAGCCAAGTCGATATGGGGTGGAACACCGGGGAGCTGTTTTTT. Amino acid sequence: CASSQVDMGWNTGELFF.

The chain combines TRBV19 with TRBJ1-5, with D maybe TRBD1 (5 bases). The CDR3 consists of 13 residues. Germline loops: CDR1 LNHDA, CDR2 SQIVND (reference sequence). The V gene lost 8 bases and the J gene lost 2 bases, with 10 bases spanning the gap. In DNA, the CDR3 is TGTGCCAGTGGTGTGGGGGGCAATCAGCCCCAGCATTTT. This translates into CASGVGGNQPQHF.

The V gene is TRBV10-3, the J gene TRBJ1-1; maybe TRBD1 (5 bases). The V gene lost 6 bases and the J gene lost 1 base, with 12 bases spanning the gap. Germline V CDR1 and CDR2: ENHRY, SYGVKD. The CDR3 consists of 14 residues. The DNA for the CDR3 is TGTGCCATCAGGAGGGGACGGGAGAACACTGAAGCTTTCTTT. It translates to CAIRRGRENTEAFF.

This clone was detected only a few times. The DNA for the CDR3 is TGTGCCAGCTCCCGGGACCTTAATAACGAGCAGTACTTC. Residues: CASSRDLNNEQYF. The chain joins TRBV18 to TRBJ2-7, with D perhaps being TRBD1 or TRBD2 (5 bases each). CDR3 length equals 13 residues. From germline, CDR1 is KGHSH and CDR2 LQKENI. V dropped 6 bases and J dropped 5 bases, with 14 bases sitting between them.

Here the CDR3 reads CADGHPITDTQYF. The CDR3 nucleotides are TGTGCCGACGGGCATCCGATCACAGATACGCAGTATTTT. This rearrangement joins TRBV28 to TRBJ2-3; D call uncertain. Trimming took 11 bases from V and 2 from J, leaving 14 bases between them. The CDR3 loop spans 13 amino acids. The germline CDR1 and CDR2 sequences are MDHEN and SYDVKM.

A remark on this clone: Other DNA sequences of this sample code for an identical CDR3. This chain joins TRBV6-5 and TRBJ1-1; D perhaps matches TRBD1 (6 bases). The CDR3 has 14 amino acids. Trimming left V 6 bases short and J 0 bases short, with 11 bases between. The germline CDR1 and CDR2 sequences are MNHEY and SVGAGI. The CDR3 DNA sequence: TGTGCCAGCAGCTACGGACAGTTGAACACTGAAGCTTTCTTT. This encodes CASSYGQLNTEAFF.

This clone was picked up many times. The chain recombines TRBV6-6 with TRBJ2-2, with 8 bases identical to TRBD2. Germline trimming cut 5 bases from V and 4 bases from J; bases unmatched to any gene: 6. The length of the CDR3 is 15 residues. Germline CDR1 is MNHNY and CDR2 is SVGAGI (reference sequence). CDR3: CASSEKSGSTGELFF. CDR3 DNA sequence: TGTGCCAGCAGTGAGAAGAGCGGGAGCACCGGGGAGCTGTTTTTT.

This clone was detected many times. V gene TRBV4-1 combines with J gene TRBJ1-4; D perhaps matches TRBD1 (6 bases). CDR3 length: 15 amino acids. Trimming shortened V by 8 bases and J by 0 bases, and 13 bases separated the two germline ends. CDR1 is MGHRA and CDR2 is YSYEKL in the germline V gene. The chain's CDR3 is CASRRGVSTNEKLFF. DNA for the CDR3: TGCGCCAGCCGCAGGGGCGTGTCAACTAATGAAAAACTGTTTTTT.

V gene TRBV6-6 combines with J gene TRBJ1-4, with TRBD1 matching over 10 bases. Per the germline V gene, CDR1 is MNHNY and CDR2 is SVGAGI (reference sequence). The CDR3 contains 14 residues. V lost 2 bases, J lost 8 bases, and 2 bases stayed unmatched. The CDR3 spells CASSYRTGGEKLFF. In nucleotides, the CDR3 is TGTGCCAGCAGTTACCGGACAGGGGGAGAAAAACTGTTTTTT.

The chain is built from TRBV7-2 and TRBJ2-3, with 7 bases fitting TRBD2. The CDR3 is 13 amino acids. Per germline, CDR1 SGHTA and CDR2 FQGNSA. J was trimmed by 7 bases and V by 5 bases; bases with no gene match: 6. The DNA of the CDR3 is TGTGCCAGCAGCCCAGCGGGACTAAATACGCAGTATTTT. Translation: CASSPAGLNTQYF.

The chain employs TRBV19 and TRBJ1-4; the match to TRBD1 covers 9 bases. The CDR3 extends over 17 amino acids. Looked up from germline, CDR1 is LNHDA and CDR2 is SQIVND (reference sequence). J was trimmed by 7 bases and V by 4 bases; bases with no gene match: 13. DNA for the CDR3: TGTGCCAGTAGTAGGCTGCCGGGACAGGGCCGGGCTGAAAAACTGTTTTTT. Amino acid sequence: CASSRLPGQGRAEKLFF.

This clone was detected ten times or more. This chain joins TRBV9 and TRBJ2-2; D ambiguous. The germline V and J ends were trimmed by 0 bases and 0 bases, with 9 bases remaining between them. Germline V gene lookup returns CDR1 SGDLS and CDR2 YYNGEE. This CDR3 comprises 16 residues. The CDR3 region is CASSVAGNANTGELFF. In DNA form, the CDR3 reads TGTGCCAGCAGCGTAGCCGGAAATGCGAACACCGGGGAGCTGTTTTTT.